The 30 T cell receptor beta chains listed next were all sequenced from one sample in a study of blood T cell repertoires in COVID-19. TCRdb's copy holds only in-frame clones and misses some; the assay was immunoSEQ multiplex PCR. The sample gives 150,000 to 200,000 clones, around nine tenths of which show up once; 6.7% is in the top ten. Sequencing input: peripheral blood. The receptors were sampled from a man aged 40-50 years with acute or convalescent COVID-19.

J is TRBJ2-7 and V is TRBV18; D call uncertain. This CDR3 is 12 amino acids long. Deletions cut 2 bases from V and 5 bases from J, with 7 bases between. Looked up from germline, CDR1 is KGHSH and CDR2 is LQKENI. The CDR3 here is CASSPAGHEQYF. CDR3 bases: TGTGCCAGCTCACCAGCTGGCCACGAGCAGTACTTC.

The chain has TRBV5-1 and TRBJ1-1; D not resolved. In germline, CDR1 is SGHRS, CDR2 YFSETQ. The CDR3 length is 13 residues. V was trimmed by 0 bases and J by 0 bases, leaving 3 bases between them. Written as DNA, the CDR3 is TGCGCCAGCAGCTTGGTCTTGAACACTGAAGCTTTCTTT. Its protein product is CASSLVLNTEAFF.

This sequence joins TRBV7-2 and TRBJ1-1; 8 bases line up with TRBD1. CDR1 is SGHTA, CDR2 FQGNSA, per germline. V lost 6 bases to trimming and J lost 0 bases; unmatched junction nucleotides: 9. There are 16 residues in the CDR3. The CDR3 loop reads CASRYQGAPLNTEAFF. DNA of the CDR3: TGTGCCAGCAGGTATCAGGGGGCTCCCTTGAACACTGAAGCTTTCTTT.

The chain uses TRBV10-1 and TRBJ1-4; D gene unclear. Trimming took off 2 bases at V and 7 bases at J, with 8 bases between the two ends. Germline CDR1 reads WNHNN; CDR2 reads SYGVQD (reference sequence). CDR3 length equals 13 residues. CDR3 bases: TGCGCCAGCAGTGAGAGTGGGCGTGAAAAACTGTTTTTT. Its translation is CASSESGREKLFF.

This chain connects TRBV6-5 to TRBJ1-6; D is unclear. The length of the CDR3 is 14 residues. The germline gives CDR1 MNHEY, CDR2 SVGAGI. Between the trimmed V and J ends, which lost 8 bases and 2 bases, there was a span of 10 bases. The CDR3 loop is CASGLLPYNSPLHF. CDR3 bases: TGTGCCAGCGGCTTGCTGCCCTATAATTCACCCCTCCACTTT.

This chain links TRBV10-3 with TRBJ1-5; 9 bases align to TRBD1. Germline values: CDR1 ENHRY, CDR2 SYGVKD. There are 12 residues in the CDR3. The junction had 2 bases not matched to a gene; V was cut back by 10 bases and J by 4 bases. CDR3 bases: TGTGCCAGCGGACAGGGGAATCAGCCCCAGCATTTT. Its protein product is CASGQGNQPQHF.

The rearrangement links TRBV19 to TRBJ2-7, with D maybe TRBD2 (5 bases). Per the germline V gene, CDR1 is LNHDA and CDR2 is SQIVND (reference sequence). The CDR3 covers 15 residues. The germline V and J ends were trimmed by 6 bases and 1 base, with 16 bases remaining between them. Written as DNA, the CDR3 is TGTGCCAGTAGCAAGGAAGACGGACTTTCCTACGAGCAGTACTTC. This sequence encodes CASSKEDGLSYEQYF.

V gene TRBV3-1 (or the pseudogene TRBV3-2) combines with J gene TRBJ2-2; the match to TRBD2 covers 9 bases. With V trimmed by 4 bases and J by 7 bases, 7 bases remained unmatched. This CDR3 has 15 amino acids. CDR1 is LGHDT and CDR2 is YNNKEL in the germline V gene (reference sequence). CDR3 DNA sequence: TGTGCCAGCAGCCGGGGGAGCGGGGGGAGCGGGGAGCTGTTTTTT. Translating gives CASSRGSGGSGELFF.

The V call is TRBV5-4, the J call TRBJ2-5; D not resolved. The germline V and J ends were trimmed by 1 base and 0 bases, with 4 bases remaining between them. This CDR3 is built from 13 residues. Germline-derived CDR1 and CDR2 are SGHNT and YYREEE (reference sequence). The CDR3 reads CASSLSNQETQYF. Here the CDR3 DNA reads TGTGCCAGCAGCTTGTCCAACCAAGAGACCCAGTACTTC. The full variable domain, its missing parts supplied by reference TRBV5-4 and TRBJ2-5, is ETGVTQSPTHLIKTRGQQVTLRCSSQSGHNTVSWYQQALGQGPQFIFQYYREEENGRGNFPPRFSGLQFPNYSSELNVNALELDDSALYLCASSLSNQETQYFGPGTRLLVL.

The rearrangement uses TRBV7-3 and TRBJ2-3; TRBD2 matches at 8 bases. Germline CDR1 SGHTA, CDR2 FQGTGA. This CDR3 is built from 16 residues. V lost 5 bases to trimming and J lost 1 base; unmatched junction nucleotides: 8. The DNA of the CDR3 is TGTGCCAGCAGCCCCCTCGGTAGCGGGGGCACAGATACGCAGTATTTT. Amino acid sequence: CASSPLGSGGTDTQYF. Combining the CDR3 with reference TRBV7-3 and TRBJ2-3 gives the whole variable domain GAGVSQTPSNKVTEKGKYVELRCDPISGHTALYWYRQSLGQGPEFLIYFQGTGAADDSGLPNDRFFAVRPEGSVSTLKIQRTERGDSAVYLCASSPLGSGGTDTQYFGPGTRLTVL.

V usage is TRBV6-5 and J usage is TRBJ2-7, with 10 bases aligning to TRBD1. CDR1 MNHEY and CDR2 SVGAGI come from the germline V gene. Unmatched junction bases numbered 9, after V lost 5 bases and J lost 5 bases. The CDR3 is made up of 15 amino acids. The CDR3 loop is CASSRQTGGIDEQYF. The CDR3 nucleotides read TGTGCCAGCAGTCGGCAGACAGGGGGCATTGACGAGCAGTACTTC.

The CDR3 loop is CASSFNRGPYGYTF. CDR3 sequence (DNA): TGTGCCAGCAGCTTTAACAGGGGACCCTATGGCTACACCTTC. This sequence joins TRBV7-9 and TRBJ1-2; 7 bases line up with TRBD1. Germline V gives CDR1 SEHNR, CDR2 FQNEAQ (reference sequence). The CDR3 runs 14 residues. The trim removed 3 bases at V and 4 bases at J, leaving 5 bases unmatched.

V and J are TRBV10-2 and TRBJ1-2; maybe TRBD1 (6 bases). V gave up 2 bases and J gave up 3 bases, with 19 bases separating them. The germline CDR1 and CDR2 sequences are WSHSY and SAAADI. The CDR3 runs 17 residues. CDR3: CASSEVGTFVEDYGYTF. DNA of the CDR3: TGCGCCAGCAGTGAGGTCGGGACATTTGTCGAGGACTATGGCTACACCTTC.

The chain carries TRBV6-5 and TRBJ1-1; unclear D gene. CDR1 and CDR2 from the germline V gene are MNHEY and SVGAGI. This CDR3 contains 13 residues. V gave up 5 bases and J gave up 7 bases, with 14 bases separating them. The CDR3 sequence: CASSITIEGEAFF. CDR3 DNA sequence: TGTGCCAGCAGTATAACCATCGAGGGTGAAGCTTTCTTT.

This clone has just a few counts. The rearrangement uses TRBV4-2 and TRBJ2-7; 8 bases fit TRBD1. Germline V gene lookup returns CDR1 LGHNA and CDR2 YNFKEQ. The CDR3 length is 14 residues. The trim removed 3 bases at V and 6 bases at J, leaving 7 bases unmatched. The CDR3 loop is CASSQAGTGSEQYF. The CDR3 nucleotides are TGTGCCAGCAGCCAGGCCGGGACAGGATCCGAGCAGTACTTC.

The genes are TRBV19 and TRBJ1-1; 7 positions agree with TRBD1. CDR1 and CDR2 (germline): LNHDA, SQIVND (reference sequence). Trimming cost V 1 base and J 3 bases; bases outside gene matches: 5. The CDR3 is 15 residues long. The CDR3 DNA is TGTGCCAGTAGTATAGGAGGGGGCGGGTACACTGAAGCTTTCTTT. Protein product: CASSIGGGGYTEAFF.

The chain joins TRBV6-5 to TRBJ2-7, with 7 bases aligning to TRBD1. The CDR3 runs to 14 residues. Germline lookup yields CDR1 MNHEY and CDR2 SVGAGI. J was trimmed by 3 bases and V by 5 bases; bases with no gene match: 7. The CDR3: CASSTQGLGYEQYF. CDR3 nucleotide sequence: TGTGCCAGCAGTACACAGGGGCTCGGCTACGAGCAGTACTTC.

The chain couples TRBV6-5 to TRBJ1-3; D ambiguous. The V gene lost 0 bases and the J gene lost 4 bases, with 7 bases spanning the gap. This CDR3 is built from 14 residues. Germline CDR1 and CDR2: MNHEY and SVGAGI. The CDR3 spells CASSYSTLGNTIYF. The DNA for the CDR3 is TGTGCCAGCAGTTACTCGACTCTCGGAAACACCATATATTTT.

V usage is TRBV2 and J usage is TRBJ2-5, with D possibly being TRBD2 (6 bases). This CDR3 has 15 amino acids. The V end was cut by 5 bases, the J end by 6 bases, with 19 bases between. CDR1 is SNHLY and CDR2 is FYNNEI in the germline V gene. The CDR3 sequence: CASSWEDWGSKTQYF. The CDR3 DNA sequence: TGTGCCAGCAGTTGGGAGGACTGGGGCTCCAAGACCCAGTACTTC.

The chain couples TRBV7-2 to TRBJ2-7; 8 nucleotides agree with TRBD2. The germline V gene encodes CDR1 SGHTA and CDR2 FQGNSA. V was pared by 5 bases and J by 5 bases, with 8 bases of the junction left unmatched. The CDR3 contains 14 residues. The CDR3 bases are TGTGCCAGCAGCCCACGGGGGGGGTCGCACGAGCAGTACTTC. Amino acids: CASSPRGGSHEQYF.

The chain has TRBV6-1 and TRBJ1-2; D is perhaps TRBD1 (6 bases). The ends were cut back, 3 bases at V and 1 base at J, with 18 bases in the middle. The CDR3 is made up of 17 amino acids. The germline CDR1 and CDR2 sequences are MNHNS and SASEGT. CDR3 protein: CASSEGGGGPFNYGYTF. CDR3 DNA sequence: TGTGCCAGCAGTGAGGGGGGAGGGGGTCCTTTTAACTATGGCTACACCTTC.

This clone was recorded many times. This chain links TRBV25-1 with TRBJ2-1; D gene ambiguous. Trimming took 4 bases from V and 0 from J, leaving 10 bases between them. This CDR3 comprises 15 residues. The V gene's germline CDR1 is MGHDK and CDR2 SYGVNS. CDR3 DNA sequence: TGTGCCAGCAGTGGAATCACGAGCTCCTACAATGAGCAGTTCTTC. This sequence encodes CASSGITSSYNEQFF. Based on the CDR3 plus reference TRBV25-1 and TRBJ2-1, the full variable domain is EADIYQTPRYLVIGTGKKITLECSQTMGHDKMYWYQQDPGMELHLIHYSYGVNSTEKGDLSSESTVSRIRTEHFPLTLESARPSHTSQYLCASSGITSSYNEQFFGPGTRLTVL.

The V and J genes are TRBV28 and TRBJ2-7; 8 bases line up with TRBD1. The germline CDR1 and CDR2 sequences are MDHEN and SYDVKM. The CDR3 loop spans 15 amino acids. V lost 8 bases, J lost 4 bases, and 13 bases stayed unmatched. The CDR3 protein is CASWGTGTGLYEQYF. The CDR3 DNA follows: TGTGCCAGCTGGGGAACCGGGACAGGCCTATACGAGCAGTACTTC.

The chain is built from TRBV5-1 and TRBJ2-1; 13 nucleotides match TRBD2. Trimming at V came to 2 bases and at J to 6 bases, leaving 5 bases not matched to a gene. The germline gives CDR1 SGHRS, CDR2 YFSETQ. This CDR3 spans 16 amino acids. The DNA for the CDR3 is TGCGCCAGCAGCTTACTGACTAGCGGGGGGTCCAATGAGCAGTTCTTC. Encoded protein: CASSLLTSGGSNEQFF.

This chain uses TRBV12-3 or TRBV12-4 with TRBJ2-3; TRBD2 agrees at 13 bases. The CDR3 has 13 residues. V dropped 6 bases and J dropped 14; count of bases not matched to a gene: 8. The CDR3 here is CASRVGTSGAGYF. The DNA of the CDR3 is TGTGCCAGCAGGGTCGGGACTAGCGGGGCGGGGTATTTT.

The V call is TRBV7-6, the J call TRBJ2-3; D not certain. The germline V gene encodes CDR1 SGHVS and CDR2 FNYEAQ. V was shortened by 1 base and J by 2 bases, with 10 bases between the two germline ends. The CDR3 has 15 residues. The CDR3 reads CASSLGLEATDTQYF. As DNA, the CDR3 is TGTGCCAGCAGCTTAGGGCTAGAGGCCACAGATACGCAGTATTTT.

The rearrangement joins TRBV6-5 to TRBJ1-1; 9 nucleotides align to TRBD1. The CDR3 totals 15 residues. V lost 4 bases and J lost 0; bases outside the gene matches: 3. Looked up from germline, CDR1 is MNHEY and CDR2 is SVGAGI. The CDR3 region is CASSFGTGLNTEAFF. CDR3 bases: TGTGCCAGCAGTTTCGGGACAGGGCTGAACACTGAAGCTTTCTTT.

V usage is TRBV11-2 and J usage is TRBJ2-1; D perhaps matches TRBD1 (5 bases). Germline CDR1 and CDR2: SGHAT and FQNNGV. Trimming took 5 bases from V and 6 from J, leaving 14 bases between them. The CDR3 runs to 14 residues. CDR3 sequence (DNA): TGTGCCAGCAGCCCCTTCGCAGGGCCCAATGAGCAGTTCTTC. This sequence encodes CASSPFAGPNEQFF.

The J gene is TRBJ1-2, the V gene TRBV27; TRBD1 agrees at 8 bases. Per germline, CDR1 MNHEY and CDR2 SMNVEV (reference sequence). Unmatched junction bases numbered 11, after V lost 6 bases and J lost 5 bases. The CDR3 runs 15 residues. The CDR3 DNA is TGTGCCAGCAGCGAAGGGACAGGCTACCGTTATGGCTACACCTTC. It encodes CASSEGTGYRYGYTF.

The sample holds a few counts of this clone. The J gene is TRBJ1-5, the V gene TRBV6-2 or TRBV6-3; D not certain. This CDR3 spans 14 amino acids. V lost 4 bases, J lost 0 bases, and 7 bases lay in between. Germline CDR1 reads MNHEY; CDR2 reads SVGEGT. DNA for the CDR3: TGTGCCAGCAGTTTACTCGATAGCAATCAGCCCCAGCATTTT. This translates into CASSLLDSNQPQHF.